The source of this T cell receptor (beta chain) is a study of identical twins. This clonotype appeared many times. Each CDR3 protein gets one entry after TCRdb re-called the 5' RACE reads with MiXCR. In the table there are 420,000 or so distinct CDR3 sequences, under 20% of which are singletons. V was pared by 1 base and J by 4 bases, with 3 bases of the junction left unmatched. The CDR3 totals 14 residues. In germline, CDR1 is ENHRY, CDR2 SYGVKD. Among all donors, each was a healthy Caucasian. This clonotype originated in a man aged 45 to 65 in good health. The gene calls are TRBV10-3 and TRBJ2-7; 8 bases agree with TRBD2. The sequenced sample was naive T cells sorted from blood. The CDR3 here is CAISEWASGYEQYF. The CDR3 nucleotides read TGTGCCATCAGTGAGTGGGCTAGCGGGTACGAGCAGTACTTC.